This T cell receptor (beta chain) was recovered during a study of shared clonotypes between healthy human individuals. Repertoires were generated with immunoSEQ multiplex PCR, while TCRdb's copy carries only in-frame clones and drops some. The sample lists around 2.1 million clones; approximately 94% were seen once. Naive CD8 cells were CD45RO-negative, positively selected for CCR7, excluding terminally differentiated effector memory CD45RA+ cells. The germline V and J ends were trimmed by 5 bases and 4 bases, with 14 bases remaining between them. The germline V gene encodes CDR1 MNHEY and CDR2 SMNVEV (reference sequence). The CDR3 covers 14 residues.

Sequences were obtained from naive CD8+ T cells from PBMCs. V gene TRBV27 combines with J gene TRBJ1-2; D gene unclear. This TCR derives from a man aged 18 to 30 in good health. Some clones in this sample may be carry-over from other donors' samples. The CDR3 nucleotides are TGTGCCAGCAGTCAAACAACGGGGAGCTATGGCTACACCTTC. It specifies CASSQTTGSYGYTF.